A selection of T cell receptor beta chains follows, all from one sample in a study of blood T cell repertoires in COVID-19. Sequenced by immunoSEQ multiplex PCR; TCRdb stores in-frame clones only, minus some. In the table there are 250,000 to 300,000 clones, roughly 81% of which are singletons. Material: PBMCs or T cells enriched from blood (not recorded which). The receptors originated from a woman in her 50s who had been exposed to COVID-19. Both conserved end residues are part of each CDR3. Size tells how often a clone was seen (once, few, many) or the class of an expanded clone, and some rows leave it out.

J | size | V | CDR3
TRBJ2-2 | NA | TRBV4-2 | CASSQDHGARTGELFF
TRBJ1-1 | NA | TRBV6-5 | CASSLGPAEAFF
TRBJ2-7 | NA | TRBV18 | CASSLYITGYEQYF
TRBJ2-2 | NA | TRBV7-3 | CASSPDRDRANTGELFF
TRBJ1-2 | NA | TRBV2 | CASRRETGSYGYTF
TRBJ2-7 | NA | TRBV7-7 | CASSQPGGEQYF
TRBJ2-2 | NA | TRBV29-1 | CSASRQGTGELFF
TRBJ2-3 | NA | TRBV28 | CASEGRGSFYTDTQYF
TRBJ1-5 | few | TRBV5-4 | CASPNQPQHF
TRBJ1-4 | NA | TRBV5-4 | CASSSTGATNEKLFF
TRBJ2-2 | NA | TRBV6-2/TRBV6-3 | CASSYDSWTGELFF
TRBJ1-5 | NA | TRBV18 | CASSMGRGLNQPQHF
TRBJ2-3 | NA | TRBV27 | CASSLGQVATDTQYF
TRBJ2-3 | NA | TRBV5-6 | CASRFPGDRTTDTQYF
TRBJ1-6 | NA | TRBV12-5 | CASGLIQQGDNSPLHF
TRBJ2-4 | NA | TRBV5-1 | CASSQYGQGNAKNIQYF
TRBJ1-3 | once | TRBV7-2 | CASSLQGAGNTIYF